The 27 T cell receptor beta chains below come from one sample, sequenced in a study of lymphopenia after photon versus proton radiotherapy (dated by TCRdb to the late 2010s). Library preparation used the immunoSEQ multiplex PCR assay. Sourced from immuneACCESS, this table was stored by TCRdb with only in-frame sequences that have V and J called. A share of the clones is absent; for the studies checked, an unresolved V gene accounts for under half, and the remainder has no known explanation. Within this sample are around 150,000 clones, with about 88% of them counted one time only. The ten biggest clones cover around 4.7% of the sample. The input for sequencing was peripheral blood, taken from a patient treated with photon-based radiotherapy. These receptor sequences come from a man in his fifties or sixties with gastric cancer.

The CDR3: CASSLAKSPQRINEKLFF. Here the CDR3 DNA reads TGTGCCAGCAGCTTGGCCAAATCTCCACAGCGAATTAATGAAAAACTGTTTTTT. The genes are TRBV5-6 and TRBJ1-4; the D is unclear. Looked up from germline, CDR1 is SGHDT and CDR2 is YYEEEE. V was pared by 0 bases and J by 4 bases, with 19 bases between. This CDR3 contains 18 residues.

This chain uses TRBV18 with TRBJ1-1; TRBD1 agrees at 9 bases. Trimming at V came to 5 bases and at J to 5 bases, leaving 6 bases not matched to a gene. The germline V gene has CDR1 KGHSH and CDR2 LQKENI. This CDR3 spans 14 amino acids. CDR3 DNA: TGTGCCAGCTCATCGGGACAGGGAAAAACTGAAGCTTTCTTT. It specifies CASSSGQGKTEAFF.

This chain uses TRBV4-2 with TRBJ2-1, with 7 bases fitting TRBD2. Germline V gene sequence: CDR1 LGHNA, CDR2 YNFKEQ. This CDR3 contains 15 residues. After removal of 4 bases from V and 4 bases from J, the junction contained 7 bases not matched to a gene. The CDR3 nucleotides are TGTGCCAGCAGCCCCGAGCGGGGCTGGTACAATGAGCAGTTCTTC. Residues: CASSPERGWYNEQFF.

The CDR3 sequence is CASSFDPGELFF. The CDR3 bases are TGTGCCAGCAGCTTTGACCCCGGGGAGCTGTTTTTT. V gene TRBV11-2 combines with J gene TRBJ2-2; unclear D gene. V dropped 3 bases and J dropped 6 bases, with 5 bases sitting between them. Germline lookup yields CDR1 SGHAT and CDR2 FQNNGV. The CDR3 has 12 amino acids.

This chain links TRBV4-1 with TRBJ2-1; D is perhaps TRBD2 (6 bases). The CDR3 covers 17 residues. Per germline, CDR1 MGHRA and CDR2 YSYEKL. The ends were cut back, 0 bases at V and 2 bases at J, with 14 bases in the middle. Written as DNA, the CDR3 is TGCGCCAGCAGCCAAGATGAGTCGGTAGCGGCCTACAATGAGCAGTTCTTC. Translation gives CASSQDESVAAYNEQFF.

The chain employs TRBV2 and TRBJ2-2; D possibly corresponds to TRBD1 (7 bases). The V gene's germline CDR1 is SNHLY and CDR2 FYNNEI. The CDR3 is 15 amino acids. The V end lost 2 bases, the J end lost 2 bases, and 9 bases lay between the germline ends. The chain's CDR3 is CASSEQGGNTGELFF. In nucleotides, the CDR3 is TGTGCCAGCAGTGAACAGGGGGGAAACACCGGGGAGCTGTTTTTT.

The J gene is TRBJ1-2, the V gene TRBV2, with 7 bases identical to TRBD1. The CDR3 runs 16 residues. The V gene end was trimmed by 1 base and the J gene end by 4 bases; junction bases not matched to a gene: 9. The germline V gene encodes CDR1 SNHLY and CDR2 FYNNEI. Written as DNA, the CDR3 is TGTGCCAGCAGTGAAGAGATAGGCAGGGGGGCCTATGGCTACACCTTC. Translating gives CASSEEIGRGAYGYTF.

This chain connects TRBV12-5 to TRBJ2-4; 10 bases agree with TRBD1. The CDR3 is made up of 17 amino acids. Trimming took 0 bases from V and 4 from J; bases not matched to a gene: 6. Germline CDR1 reads LGHNT; CDR2 reads FRNRAP. The CDR3 DNA reads TGTGCTAGTGGTTTGGTCCTCGGACAGGGGGGGAAAAACATTCAGTACTTC. It codes for CASGLVLGQGGKNIQYF.

The chain uses TRBV5-1 and TRBJ2-7; 9 bases align to TRBD2. CDR1 SGHRS and CDR2 YFSETQ come from the germline V gene. J gave up 0 bases and V 1 base, and 5 bases lay outside the gene matches. The CDR3 covers 16 residues. The CDR3 nucleotides read TGCGCCAGCAGCTTGCGGGTTAGCGGGGGCTCCTACGAGCAGTACTTC. Translation gives CASSLRVSGGSYEQYF.

This clone was found once. The J gene is TRBJ2-3, the V gene TRBV9; 9 positions match TRBD1. The CDR3 is made up of 14 amino acids. CDR1 and CDR2 (germline): SGDLS, YYNGEE. V shed 4 bases and J 6 bases; nucleotides not matched to a gene: 6. The CDR3 loop is CASSPQGASDTQYF. For the CDR3, the DNA is TGTGCCAGCAGCCCACAGGGGGCATCGGATACGCAGTATTTT.

The V gene is TRBV5-6, the J gene TRBJ1-1, with D perhaps matching TRBD1 (6 bases). CDR3 size: 14 residues. V lost 4 bases and J lost 4, with 14 bases in between. Germline CDR1 SGHDT, CDR2 YYEEEE. CDR3 coding DNA: TGTGCCAGCAGCCTAAGGGGGATCGGCACTGAAGCTTTCTTT. It translates to CASSLRGIGTEAFF.

V usage is TRBV5-1 and J usage is TRBJ1-1; unclear D gene. The CDR3 sequence is 15 residues long. CDR1 is SGHRS, CDR2 YFSETQ, per germline. With 1 base removed from V and 0 bases from J, the gap between germline ends came to 10 bases. CDR3 coding DNA: TGCGCCAGCAGCTTGTGGTCAGCGCTGAACACTGAAGCTTTCTTT. It specifies CASSLWSALNTEAFF.

The CDR3, as DNA: TGTGCCAGCTCACTCAGGGACAGGTTCAACACTGAAGCTTTCTTT. Protein sequence: CASSLRDRFNTEAFF. The V call is TRBV18, the J call TRBJ1-1; TRBD1 agrees at 8 bases. There are 15 residues in the CDR3. Looked up from germline, CDR1 is KGHSH and CDR2 is LQKENI. J gave up 2 bases and V 4 bases, and 6 bases lay outside the gene matches. The full variable domain, in which reference TRBV18 and TRBJ1-1 provide the parts outside the CDR3, is NAGVMQNPRHLVRRRGQEARLRCSPMKGHSHVYWYRQLPEEGLKFMVYLQKENIIDESGMPKERFSAEFPKEGPSILRIQQVVRGDSAAYFCASSLRDRFNTEAFFGQGTRLTVV.

J is TRBJ1-2 and V is TRBV30; D gene uncertain. The CDR3 has 14 amino acids. Trimming left V 3 bases short and J 1 base short, with 12 bases between. Germline values: CDR1 GTSNPN, CDR2 SVGIG (reference sequence). This chain's CDR3 is CAWSETNINYGYTF. CDR3 sequence (DNA): TGTGCCTGGAGCGAGACTAACATTAACTATGGCTACACCTTC.

J is TRBJ1-1 and V is TRBV5-1; D uncertain. The CDR3 is made up of 16 amino acids. The V end was cut by 0 bases, the J end by 5 bases, with 17 bases between. Germline-derived CDR1 and CDR2 are SGHRS and YFSETQ. CDR3 sequence: CASSLGRSQVGTEAFF. The CDR3 DNA is TGCGCCAGCAGCTTGGGGAGAAGTCAGGTTGGTACTGAAGCTTTCTTT.

The chain has TRBV4-1 and TRBJ2-3; 8 bases are a match to TRBD2. J was trimmed by 4 bases and V by 0 bases; bases with no gene match: 6. Germline V gene data show CDR1 as MGHRA and CDR2 as YSYEKL. The CDR3 is 16 residues long. The CDR3 region has the DNA TGCGCCAGCAGCCAAGAAAGCGGGAGTCCCGCAGATACGCAGTATTTT. Amino acid sequence: CASSQESGSPADTQYF.

V gene TRBV30 combines with J gene TRBJ1-3; TRBD1 might be the D (6 bases). V lost 3 bases, J lost 0 bases, and 12 bases lay in between. The CDR3 is 15 amino acids. CDR1 is GTSNPN and CDR2 is SVGIG in the germline V gene (reference sequence). This CDR3 reads CAWRGTGASGNTIYF. DNA of the CDR3: TGTGCCTGGAGGGGGACGGGGGCCTCTGGAAACACCATATATTTT. The entire variable domain, with the rest obtained from reference TRBV30 and TRBJ1-3, is as follows: SQTIHQWPATLVQPVGSPLSLECTVEGTSNPNLYWYRQAAGRGLQLLFYSVGIGQISSEVPQNLSASRPQDRQFILSSKKLLLSDSGFYLCAWRGTGASGNTIYFGEGSWLTVV.

This clone was detected once. V is TRBV6-6 and J is TRBJ1-4; 8 positions match TRBD1. V dropped 6 bases and J dropped 6; count of bases not matched to a gene: 3. Germline V gene lookup returns CDR1 MNHNY and CDR2 SVGAGI (reference sequence). The CDR3 covers 13 residues. The CDR3 DNA reads as TGTGCCAGCAGGGCGGACAGGGATGAAAAACTGTTTTTT. Translating gives CASRADRDEKLFF.

The chain is built from TRBV9 and TRBJ2-5; 10 positions agree with TRBD2. Trimming at V came to 0 bases and at J to 5 bases, leaving 10 bases not matched to a gene. Germline V gene data show CDR1 as SGDLS and CDR2 as YYNGEE. The CDR3 totals 17 residues. The CDR3 sequence is CASSVGEAGGRGETQYF. CDR3 in DNA: TGTGCCAGCAGCGTAGGAGAAGCGGGAGGGCGGGGGGAGACCCAGTACTTC.

The chain combines TRBV5-1 with TRBJ2-7, with 8 bases that match TRBD2. This CDR3 is built from 17 residues. The trim removed 4 bases at V and 0 bases at J, leaving 12 bases unmatched. Germline CDR1 SGHRS, CDR2 YFSETQ. The DNA for the CDR3 is TGCGCCAGCAGCCCCAGAGATAGCGGGGTAAGCTCCTACGAGCAGTACTTC. Amino acid sequence: CASSPRDSGVSSYEQYF.

This chain connects TRBV5-4 to TRBJ1-1; D gene unclear. This CDR3 comprises 13 residues. The germline CDR1 and CDR2 sequences are SGHNT and YYREEE (reference sequence). The V end was cut by 5 bases, the J end by 1 base, with 9 bases between. The CDR3 loop reads CASSYRQNTEAFF. CDR3 DNA sequence: TGTGCCAGCAGTTATCGACAGAACACTGAAGCTTTCTTT.

V gene TRBV5-1 combines with J gene TRBJ2-1, with TRBD2 matching over 14 bases. CDR3 length: 14 amino acids. With V trimmed by 5 bases and J by 7 bases, 2 bases remained unmatched. Germline V gene data show CDR1 as SGHRS and CDR2 as YFSETQ. CDR3: CASRGTSGRNEQFF. DNA of the CDR3: TGCGCCAGCAGGGGGACTAGCGGGAGAAATGAGCAGTTCTTC.

The chain links TRBV7-2 to TRBJ1-6; D unresolved. Trimming took 5 bases from V and 9 from J, leaving 11 bases between them. This CDR3 region has 13 residues. Germline V gives CDR1 SGHTA, CDR2 FQGNSA. Here the CDR3 DNA reads TGTGCCAGCAGCCTTCCGGGTCTTTCACCCCTCCACTTT. It codes for CASSLPGLSPLHF.

The chain joins TRBV30 to TRBJ2-7; possibly TRBD2 for D (5 bases). This CDR3 contains 12 residues. Trimming removed 2 bases at V and 2 bases at J, with 7 bases between. Germline V gives CDR1 GTSNPN, CDR2 SVGIG (reference sequence). The CDR3 DNA reads as TGTGCCTGGAGTTCCGGGGCCTACGAGCAGTACTTC. This encodes CAWSSGAYEQYF. Full variable domain (rest looked up from reference TRBV30 and TRBJ2-7): SQTIHQWPATLVQPVGSPLSLECTVEGTSNPNLYWYRQAAGRGLQLLFYSVGIGQISSEVPQNLSASRPQDRQFILSSKKLLLSDSGFYLCAWSSGAYEQYFGPGTRLTVT.

The CDR3 DNA sequence: TGTGCCAGCAGTTTAGTTTGGCTAGCGGGCCGAACCGGGGAGCTGTTTTTT. Protein sequence: CASSLVWLAGRTGELFF. The J gene is TRBJ2-2, the V gene TRBV28, with 8 bases fitting TRBD2. J gave up 5 bases and V 2 bases, and 10 bases lay outside the gene matches. The CDR3 covers 17 residues. CDR1 is MDHEN, CDR2 SYDVKM, per germline.

CDR3 residues: CASSQVGGDTQYF. CDR3 DNA sequence: TGCGCCAGCAGCCAAGTGGGGGGTGATACGCAGTATTTT. The chain couples TRBV4-1 to TRBJ2-3; tentatively, D is TRBD2 (6 bases). Trimming removed 1 base from V and 6 bases from J, with 8 bases in between. Germline V gene data show CDR1 as MGHRA and CDR2 as YSYEKL. The CDR3 sequence is 13 residues long.

The chain combines TRBV30 with TRBJ2-7; TRBD1 agrees at 7 bases. Trimming cost V 3 bases and J 3 bases; bases outside gene matches: 8. The CDR3 extends over 14 amino acids. The germline CDR1 and CDR2 sequences are GTSNPN and SVGIG (reference sequence). CDR3 residues: CAWSNTGTDYEQYF. The CDR3 nucleotides are TGTGCCTGGAGCAACACCGGGACAGACTACGAGCAGTACTTC.